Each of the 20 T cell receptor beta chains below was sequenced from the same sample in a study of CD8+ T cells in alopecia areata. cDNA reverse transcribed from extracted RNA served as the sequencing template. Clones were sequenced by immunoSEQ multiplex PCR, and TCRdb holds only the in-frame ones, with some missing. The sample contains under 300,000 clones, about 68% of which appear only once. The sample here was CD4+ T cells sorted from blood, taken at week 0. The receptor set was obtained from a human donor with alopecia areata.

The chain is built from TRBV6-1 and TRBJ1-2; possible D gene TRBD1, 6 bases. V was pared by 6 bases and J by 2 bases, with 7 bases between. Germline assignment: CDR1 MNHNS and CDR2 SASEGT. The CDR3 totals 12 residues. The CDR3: CASRGTNYGYTF. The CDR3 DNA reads TGTGCCAGCAGAGGGACAAACTATGGCTACACCTTC.

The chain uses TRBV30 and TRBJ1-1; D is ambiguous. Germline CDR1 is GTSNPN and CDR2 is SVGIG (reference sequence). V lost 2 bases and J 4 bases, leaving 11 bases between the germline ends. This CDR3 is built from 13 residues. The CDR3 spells CAWSRPGSTEAFF. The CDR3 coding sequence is TGTGCCTGGAGTCGACCGGGGAGCACTGAAGCTTTCTTT.

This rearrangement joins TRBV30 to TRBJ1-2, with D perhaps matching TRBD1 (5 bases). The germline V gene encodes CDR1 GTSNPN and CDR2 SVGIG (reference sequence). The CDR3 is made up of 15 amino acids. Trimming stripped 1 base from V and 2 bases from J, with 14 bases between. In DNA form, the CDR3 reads TGTGCCTGGAGTGCTCCCGGGACTGGGAACTATGGCTACACCTTC. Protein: CAWSAPGTGNYGYTF.

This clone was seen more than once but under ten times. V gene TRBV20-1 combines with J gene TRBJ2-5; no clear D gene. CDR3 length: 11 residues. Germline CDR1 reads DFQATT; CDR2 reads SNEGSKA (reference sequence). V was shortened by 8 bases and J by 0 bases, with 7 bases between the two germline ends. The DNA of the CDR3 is TGCAGTCTCGGCAACCAAGAGACCCAGTACTTC. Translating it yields CSLGNQETQYF.

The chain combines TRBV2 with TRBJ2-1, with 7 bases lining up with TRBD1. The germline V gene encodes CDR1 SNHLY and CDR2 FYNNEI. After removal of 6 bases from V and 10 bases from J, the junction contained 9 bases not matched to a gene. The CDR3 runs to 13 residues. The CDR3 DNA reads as TGTGCCAGCAGACGGGTAGGGGGCGGCGAGCAGTTCTTC. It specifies CASRRVGGGEQFF.

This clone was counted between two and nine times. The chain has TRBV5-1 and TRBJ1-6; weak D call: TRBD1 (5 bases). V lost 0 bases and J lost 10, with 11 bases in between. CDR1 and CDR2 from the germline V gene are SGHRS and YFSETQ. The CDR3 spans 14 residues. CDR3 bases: TGCGCCAGCAGCTTGGCGGTGCAGGGCTCACCCCTCCACTTT. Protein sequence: CASSLAVQGSPLHF.

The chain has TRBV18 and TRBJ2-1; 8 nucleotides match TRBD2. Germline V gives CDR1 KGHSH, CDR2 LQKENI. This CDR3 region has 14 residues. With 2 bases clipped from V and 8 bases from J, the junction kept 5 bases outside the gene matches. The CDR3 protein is CASSPSRGDYEQFF. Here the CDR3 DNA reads TGTGCCAGCTCACCATCGCGGGGGGACTATGAGCAGTTCTTC.

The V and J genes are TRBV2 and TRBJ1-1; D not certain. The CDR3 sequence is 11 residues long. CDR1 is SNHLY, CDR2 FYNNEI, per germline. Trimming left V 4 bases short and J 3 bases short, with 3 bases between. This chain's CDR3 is CASSGDTEAFF. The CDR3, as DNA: TGTGCCAGCAGTGGGGACACTGAAGCTTTCTTT.

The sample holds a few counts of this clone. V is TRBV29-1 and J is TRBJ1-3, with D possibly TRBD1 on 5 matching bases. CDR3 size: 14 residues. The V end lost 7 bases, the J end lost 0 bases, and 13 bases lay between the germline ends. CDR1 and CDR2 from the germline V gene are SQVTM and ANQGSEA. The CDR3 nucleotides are TGCAGCGCCGAAGGGGTAACCTCTGGAAACACCATATATTTT. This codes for CSAEGVTSGNTIYF.

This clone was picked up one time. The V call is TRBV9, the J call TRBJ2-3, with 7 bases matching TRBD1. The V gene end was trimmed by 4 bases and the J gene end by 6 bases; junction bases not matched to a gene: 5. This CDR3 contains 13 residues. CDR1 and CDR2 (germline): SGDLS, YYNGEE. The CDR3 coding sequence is TGTGCCAGCAGCAGACAGGGTACCGATACGCAGTATTTT. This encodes CASSRQGTDTQYF.

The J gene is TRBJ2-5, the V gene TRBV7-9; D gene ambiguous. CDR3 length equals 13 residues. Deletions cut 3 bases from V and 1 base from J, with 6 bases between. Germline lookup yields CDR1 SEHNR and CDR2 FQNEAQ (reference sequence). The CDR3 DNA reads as TGTGCCAGCAGCTTGGCGGCCCAAGAGACCCAGTACTTC. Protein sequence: CASSLAAQETQYF.

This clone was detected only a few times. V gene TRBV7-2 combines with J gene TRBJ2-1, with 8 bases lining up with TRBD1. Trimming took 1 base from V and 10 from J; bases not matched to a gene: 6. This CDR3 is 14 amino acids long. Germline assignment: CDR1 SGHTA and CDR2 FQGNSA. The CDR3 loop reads CASSLGAGTGEQFF. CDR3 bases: TGTGCCAGCAGCTTAGGGGCGGGGACAGGAGAGCAGTTCTTC. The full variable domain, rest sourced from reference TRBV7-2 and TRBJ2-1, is GAGVSQSPSNKVTEKGKDVELRCDPISGHTALYWYRQSLGQGLEFLIYFQGNSAPDKSGLPSDRFSAERTGGSVSTLTIQRTQQEDSAVYLCASSLGAGTGEQFFGPGTRLTVL.

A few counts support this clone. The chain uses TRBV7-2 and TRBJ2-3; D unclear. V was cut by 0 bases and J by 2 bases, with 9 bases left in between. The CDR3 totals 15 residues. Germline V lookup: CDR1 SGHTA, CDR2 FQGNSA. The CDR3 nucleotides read TGTGCCAGCAGCTTAGCGCCCCTCAACACAGATACGCAGTATTTT. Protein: CASSLAPLNTDTQYF.

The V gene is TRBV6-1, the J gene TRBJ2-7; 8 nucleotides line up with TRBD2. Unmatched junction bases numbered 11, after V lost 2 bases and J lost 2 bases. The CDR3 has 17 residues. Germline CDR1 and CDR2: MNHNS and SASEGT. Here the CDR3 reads CASSETTLAGRTYEQYF. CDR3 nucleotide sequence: TGTGCCAGCAGTGAAACGACCTTAGCGGGGAGGACCTACGAGCAGTACTTC.

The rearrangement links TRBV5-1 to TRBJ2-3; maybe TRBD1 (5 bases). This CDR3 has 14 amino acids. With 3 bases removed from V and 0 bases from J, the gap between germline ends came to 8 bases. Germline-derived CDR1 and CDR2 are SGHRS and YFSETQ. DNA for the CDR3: TGCGCCAGCAGCTCACGACAGAGCACAGATACGCAGTATTTT. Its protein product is CASSSRQSTDTQYF.

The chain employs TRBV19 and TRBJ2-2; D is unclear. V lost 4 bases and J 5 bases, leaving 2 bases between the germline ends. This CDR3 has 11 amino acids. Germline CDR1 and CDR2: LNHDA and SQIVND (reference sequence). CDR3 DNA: TGTGCCAGTAGTAGGACCGGGGAGCTGTTTTTT. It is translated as CASSRTGELFF.

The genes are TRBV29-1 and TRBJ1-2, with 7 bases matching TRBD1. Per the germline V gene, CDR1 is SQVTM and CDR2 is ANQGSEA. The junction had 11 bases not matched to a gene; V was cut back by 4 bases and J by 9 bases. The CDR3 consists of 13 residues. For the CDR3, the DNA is TGCAGCGTTGCTGAGGAGGGGGCGAGGAGCTACACCTTC. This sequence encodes CSVAEEGARSYTF.

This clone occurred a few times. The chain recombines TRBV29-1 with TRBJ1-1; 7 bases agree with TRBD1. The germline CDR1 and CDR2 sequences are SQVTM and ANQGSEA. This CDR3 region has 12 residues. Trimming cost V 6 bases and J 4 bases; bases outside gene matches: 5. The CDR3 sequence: CSVVQGSTEAFF. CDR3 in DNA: TGCAGCGTGGTACAGGGGAGCACTGAAGCTTTCTTT. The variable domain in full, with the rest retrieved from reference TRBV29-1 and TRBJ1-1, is SAVISQKPSRDICQRGTSLTIQCQVDSQVTMMFWYRQQPGQSLTLIATANQGSEATYESGFVIDKFPISRPNLTFSTLTVSNMSPEDSSIYLCSVVQGSTEAFFGQGTRLTVV.

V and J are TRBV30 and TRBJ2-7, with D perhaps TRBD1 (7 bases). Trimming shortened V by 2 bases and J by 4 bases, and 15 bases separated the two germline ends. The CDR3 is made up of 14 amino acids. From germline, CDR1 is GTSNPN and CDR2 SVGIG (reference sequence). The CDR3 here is CAWSRSQGGYEQYF. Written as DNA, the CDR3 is TGTGCCTGGAGTCGAAGCCAGGGGGGTTACGAGCAGTACTTC.

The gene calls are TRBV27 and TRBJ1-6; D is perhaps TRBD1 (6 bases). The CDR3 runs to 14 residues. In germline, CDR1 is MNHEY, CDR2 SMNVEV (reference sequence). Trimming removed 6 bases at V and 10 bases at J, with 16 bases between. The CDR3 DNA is TGTGCCAGCAGATACACAGGGATGGGATCACCCCTCCACTTT. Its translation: CASRYTGMGSPLHF.